The rows below give T cell receptor beta chains drawn from one sample of a study of CD8+ T cells in alopecia areata. Generated by immunoSEQ multiplex PCR, the TCRdb table keeps only in-frame clones and is missing some. The sample shows under 70,000 clones, roughly three fifths of them seen only once. This specimen was CD8+ T cells sorted from blood, taken at week 0. Receptor source: a human donor with alopecia areata. Each CDR3 is given with its conserved first and last residue. D genes are given only for firm matches. Only some rows state a clone size, as once, few, many or a class for expanded clones.

clone size: few; J gene: TRBJ2-5; D gene: TRBD1; V gene: TRBV29-1; CDR3 length: 16; CDR3 protein: CSVGDYRDSLMETQYF; CDR3 DNA: TGCAGCGTTGGGGATTACCGGGACAGTCTGATGGAGACCCAGTACTTC
clone size: NA; J gene: TRBJ2-5; D gene: TRBD1; V gene: TRBV19; CDR3 length: 12; CDR3 protein: CASGQGYETQYF; CDR3 DNA: TGTGCCAGTGGACAGGGCTACGAGACCCAGTACTTC
clone size: NA; J gene: TRBJ2-7; D gene: NA; V gene: TRBV27; CDR3 length: 15; CDR3 protein: CASSSGIGPGHEQYF; CDR3 DNA: TGTGCCAGCAGTTCCGGGATCGGCCCTGGACACGAGCAGTACTTC
clone size: NA; J gene: TRBJ1-1; D gene: TRBD1; V gene: TRBV5-1; CDR3 length: 12; CDR3 protein: CASSLEQGEAFF; CDR3 DNA: TGCGCCAGCAGCTTAGAACAGGGGGAAGCTTTCTTT
clone size: few; J gene: TRBJ2-1; D gene: TRBD2; V gene: TRBV5-1; CDR3 length: 16; CDR3 protein: CASSPGGTSGVDEQFF; CDR3 DNA: TGCGCCAGCAGCCCAGGAGGGACTAGCGGGGTTGATGAGCAGTTCTTC
clone size: few; J gene: TRBJ1-6; D gene: NA; V gene: TRBV4-3; CDR3 length: 13; CDR3 protein: CASSQGTDSPLHF; CDR3 DNA: TGCGCCAGCAGCCAAGGGACAGATTCACCCCTCCACTTT
clone size: NA; J gene: TRBJ2-7; D gene: NA; V gene: TRBV28; CDR3 length: 14; CDR3 protein: CASSFLSSTYEQYF; CDR3 DNA: TGTGCCAGCAGTTTCCTATCGTCAACCTACGAGCAGTACTTC
clone size: few; J gene: TRBJ2-5; D gene: NA; V gene: TRBV25-1; CDR3 length: 15; CDR3 protein: CASSKDARVGETQYF; CDR3 DNA: TGTGCCAGCAGTAAAGATGCCAGGGTAGGGGAGACCCAGTACTTC
clone size: NA; J gene: TRBJ2-6; D gene: NA; V gene: TRBV30; CDR3 length: 16; CDR3 protein: CAYGGDTTSGANVLTF; CDR3 DNA: TGTGCCTACGGTGGGGATACAACATCAGGGGCCAACGTCCTGACTTTC
clone size: NA; J gene: TRBJ1-1; D gene: NA; V gene: TRBV7-3; CDR3 length: 14; CDR3 protein: CASSLTGRGTEAFF; CDR3 DNA: TGTGCCAGCAGCTTAACGGGGAGGGGGACTGAAGCTTTCTTT
clone size: few; J gene: TRBJ1-5; D gene: NA; V gene: TRBV7-9; CDR3 length: 15; CDR3 protein: CASSPTLSGNQPQHF; CDR3 DNA: TGTGCCAGCAGCCCGACCCTGAGTGGAAATCAGCCCCAGCATTTT
clone size: NA; J gene: TRBJ2-7; D gene: NA; V gene: TRBV23-1; CDR3 length: 11; CDR3 protein: CASPVPHEQYF; CDR3 DNA: TGCGCCAGCCCCGTGCCCCACGAGCAGTACTTC
clone size: few; J gene: TRBJ2-7; D gene: TRBD1; V gene: TRBV29-1; CDR3 length: 13; CDR3 protein: CSASQGAAVEQYF; CDR3 DNA: TGCAGCGCCTCACAGGGGGCAGCCGTCGAGCAGTACTTC
clone size: NA; J gene: TRBJ1-5; D gene: NA; V gene: TRBV9; CDR3 length: 14; CDR3 protein: CASSVGHSNQPQHF; CDR3 DNA: TGTGCCAGCAGCGTAGGACATAGCAATCAGCCCCAGCATTTT
clone size: NA; J gene: TRBJ1-1; D gene: NA; V gene: TRBV5-4; CDR3 length: 15; CDR3 protein: CASSLAPEGGTEAFF; CDR3 DNA: TGTGCCAGCAGCTTGGCCCCCGAAGGGGGCACTGAAGCTTTCTTT
clone size: NA; J gene: TRBJ1-1; D gene: TRBD1; V gene: TRBV27; CDR3 length: 15; CDR3 protein: CASRIGTGVNTEAFF; CDR3 DNA: TGTGCCAGCAGGATAGGGACAGGGGTGAACACTGAAGCTTTCTTT
clone size: few; J gene: TRBJ1-2; D gene: NA; V gene: TRBV7-2; CDR3 length: 15; CDR3 protein: CASSLVGGSGDGYTF; CDR3 DNA: TGTGCCAGCAGCTTAGTAGGGGGGTCGGGGGATGGCTACACCTTC
clone size: few; J gene: TRBJ2-7; D gene: TRBD1; V gene: TRBV28; CDR3 length: 15; CDR3 protein: CASSFAGTDDYEQYF; CDR3 DNA: TGTGCCAGCAGTTTCGCCGGGACAGATGACTACGAGCAGTACTTC
clone size: NA; J gene: TRBJ2-7; D gene: NA; V gene: TRBV7-9; CDR3 length: 12; CDR3 protein: CASSRGLGEQYF; CDR3 DNA: TGTGCCAGCAGCCGAGGGTTGGGCGAGCAGTACTTC
clone size: NA; J gene: TRBJ2-2; D gene: TRBD2; V gene: TRBV30; CDR3 length: 14; CDR3 protein: CAWRLAGSTGELFF; CDR3 DNA: TGTGCCTGGAGACTAGCGGGAAGCACCGGGGAGCTGTTTTTT
clone size: few; J gene: TRBJ2-3; D gene: TRBD2; V gene: TRBV4-3; CDR3 length: 19; CDR3 protein: CASSQDLQRGPRSTDTQYF; CDR3 DNA: TGCGCCAGCAGCCAAGATTTACAGCGGGGGCCCCGTAGCACAGATACGCAGTATTTT
clone size: NA; J gene: TRBJ2-6; D gene: TRBD1; V gene: TRBV29-1; CDR3 length: 18; CDR3 protein: CSADATGQDAPGANVLTF; CDR3 DNA: TGCAGCGCTGATGCAACGGGACAGGATGCCCCTGGGGCCAACGTCCTGACTTTC
clone size: NA; J gene: TRBJ2-7; D gene: TRBD1; V gene: TRBV5-1; CDR3 length: 14; CDR3 protein: CASSLGQGAYEQYF; CDR3 DNA: TGCGCCAGCAGTTTGGGACAGGGGGCTTACGAGCAGTACTTC